This T cell receptor (beta chain) originates from a study of cytomegalovirus exposure and HLA in healthy donors. Whole-study results and caveats: Confirmation in vitro established that a few CMV-associated chains were specific for CMV antigens.

On this clone itself: Its antigen is as yet unknown.

Trimming cost V 5 bases and J 5 bases, with 16 bases left between them. Germline V gene lookup returns CDR1 MNHEY and CDR2 SMNVEV (reference sequence). This CDR3 has 15 residues. PCR used 60 Vbeta primers and 13 Jbeta primers. The repertoire was sequenced with immunoSEQ multiplex PCR; TCRdb's copy has only in-frame clones and lacks some. The sample holds 160,000 or so clones; 75% to 85% are singletons and the top ten take 4.9%. V is TRBV27 and J is TRBJ1-5, with D possibly being TRBD1 (6 bases). Sequences were obtained from PBMCs. The TCR sequence derives from a young woman in good health and CMV-seropositive. CDR3 sequence (DNA): TGTGCCAGCAGTCCCTGGGACACCGGAGATCAGCCCCAGCATTTT. It encodes CASSPWDTGDQPQHF.